This T cell receptor beta chain was sequenced during a study of T cell repertoires in cytomegalovirus infection. General study results and limits: There were HLA-C-restricted CMV-specific TCR beta clonotypes dominating the ex vivo response. CMV carriers with the relevant HLA were identified by cumulative public TCR beta family frequency.

This clonotype has just a few counts. Its antigen is currently unknown. TCRdb used MiXCR to reprocess the reads, holding one entry per CDR3 protein. The profile shows around 530,000 distinct CDR3 sequences, 26% of them singletons. V shed 4 bases, J shed 4 bases, and the junction held 5 bases outside the gene matches. The CDR3 length is 16 residues. Germline V gene sequence: CDR1 SGHRS, CDR2 YFSETQ. The chain joins TRBV5-1 to TRBJ2-3; 14 bases align to TRBD2. Sequencing was performed on PBMCs. The receptor comes from a human donor in good health (CMV status not recorded). Some clones in this sample may be carry-over from other donors' samples. The CDR3 sequence: CASSPPTSGRADTQYF. DNA for the CDR3: TGCGCCAGCAGCCCCCCGACTAGCGGGAGGGCAGATACGCAGTATTTT.